This T cell receptor beta chain was sequenced for a study of blood T cell repertoires in COVID-19. At the level of the study: COVID-19 samples from acute and convalescent phases originated in the United States, Italy and Spain. PBMCs, B-cell-depleted T cells, or T cells provided the cDNA or gDNA that made up the material.

As processed by the authors: Reference gene primer amplification gave nucleated cell count estimates. The data were produced by immunoSEQ multiplex PCR, yet TCRdb's version contains in-frame clones alone and is incomplete. V and J calls and clone size are those listed in that table; D and trimming were worked out from the DNA. The sample shows 120,000 to 150,000 clones, about 70% of them seen only once. The receptor was isolated from a man older than 75 with acute or convalescent COVID-19. Sequenced input: peripheral blood.

The CDR3 region is CASSRTGHNSPLHF. The CDR3 DNA reads TGTGCCAGTAGTAGGACAGGCCATAATTCACCCCTCCACTTT. J is TRBJ1-6 and V is TRBV19; 7 bases map to TRBD1. Trimming removed 4 bases from V and 5 bases from J; junction bases left unmatched: 2. This CDR3 contains 14 residues. Per germline, CDR1 LNHDA and CDR2 SQIVND (reference sequence).